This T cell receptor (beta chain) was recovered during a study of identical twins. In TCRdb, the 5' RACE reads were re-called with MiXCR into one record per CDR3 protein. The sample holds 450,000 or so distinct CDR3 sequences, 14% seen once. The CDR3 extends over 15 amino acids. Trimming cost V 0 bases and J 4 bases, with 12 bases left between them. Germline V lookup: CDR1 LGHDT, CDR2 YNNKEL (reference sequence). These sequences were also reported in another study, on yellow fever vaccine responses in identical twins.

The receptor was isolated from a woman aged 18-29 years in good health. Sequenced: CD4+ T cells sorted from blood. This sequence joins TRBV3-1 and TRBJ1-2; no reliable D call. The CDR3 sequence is CASSQDFPGFYGYTF. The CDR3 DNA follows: TGTGCCAGCAGCCAAGATTTCCCGGGTTTCTATGGCTACACCTTC.